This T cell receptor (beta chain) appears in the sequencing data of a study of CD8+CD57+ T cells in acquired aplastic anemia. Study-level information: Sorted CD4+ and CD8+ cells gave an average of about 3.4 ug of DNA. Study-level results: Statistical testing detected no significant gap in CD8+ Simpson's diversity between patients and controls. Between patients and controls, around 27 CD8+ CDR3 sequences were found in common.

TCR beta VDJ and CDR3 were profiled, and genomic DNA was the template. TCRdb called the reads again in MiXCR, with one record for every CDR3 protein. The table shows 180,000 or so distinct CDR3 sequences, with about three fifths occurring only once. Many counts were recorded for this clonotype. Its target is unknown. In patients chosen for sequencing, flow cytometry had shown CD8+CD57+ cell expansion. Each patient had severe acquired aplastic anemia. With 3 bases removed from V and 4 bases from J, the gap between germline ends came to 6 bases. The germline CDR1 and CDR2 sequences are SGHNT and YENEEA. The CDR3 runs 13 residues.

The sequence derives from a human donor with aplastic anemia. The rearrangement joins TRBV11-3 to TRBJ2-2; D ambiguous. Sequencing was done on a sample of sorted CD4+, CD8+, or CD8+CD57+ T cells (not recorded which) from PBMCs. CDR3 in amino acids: CASSFRATGELFF. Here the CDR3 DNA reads TGTGCCAGCAGCTTCCGGGCCACCGGGGAGCTGTTTTTT.